The clone carrying this TCR beta chain was counted ten times or more. Its antigen is unknown. The CDR3 contains 10 residues. The sample is drawn from a study of naive and memory T cell subsets. An equimolar mix of two oligonucleotides served as the beta constant-region primer for TRBC1 and TRBC2. Nested alpha and beta constant-region primers with the SP2 primer drove four PCR rounds on ligated cDNA. Ligation attached a single-stranded oligonucleotide with a 12-nucleotide UMI and the SP2 primer to the cDNA 3' end. MiXCR, applied by TCRdb to the UMI-ligation and nested PCR reads, yields one record per CDR3 protein. The sample carries over 100,000 distinct CDR3 sequences, approximately 14% recorded once. Whole-study results and caveats: Expression changes during T cell differentiation may affect RNA-based TCR counts. A few larger clonotypes appeared in naive repertoires, especially CD8, possibly memory cells re-expressing CD45RA.

Cells stained for CD3, CD4, CD8, CD45RA and CD27 were sorted into four subsets. The receptor comes from a human donor in good health. Sample: naive CD8+ T cells from blood. V is TRBV21-1 and J is TRBJ2-7; the table's D call, TRBD1, was not checked against the DNA. TRBV21-1 is a pseudogene segment. This chain's CDR3 is CARFDRSLDF. The CDR3 coding sequence is TGTGCCAGATTTGACAGGTCCTTAGACTTC.